Reported below is one T cell receptor (beta chain). The antigen is not known. With molecular barcodes, quantitative 5'-RACE was used to make the TCR beta libraries. Each CDR3 protein is one row after TCRdb ran MiXCR on the 5' RACE reads. Of around 250,000 distinct CDR3 sequences listed, roughly 10% are singletons. The sample is drawn from a study of CD8 T cells in ankylosing spondylitis. Findings of the study overall: Disease-linked clones were reportedly significantly enriched in matched ankylosing spondylitis synovial fluid. Relatively rare in peripheral blood, disease-linked clones were also CD8+. It appeared that ankylosing spondylitis blood was characterized by a TCR beta motif of fewer than ten highly homologous variants.

Trimming removed 1 base from V and 3 bases from J, with 4 bases in between. The length of the CDR3 is 13 residues. Germline CDR1 is SGHDN and CDR2 is FVKESK. Sequencing was carried out using blood, either unsorted or a sorted T cell fraction (not recorded which). This TCR derives from a male donor with ankylosing spondylitis or in good health (not recorded which). The chain recombines TRBV14 with TRBJ2-1; D gene ambiguous. The CDR3 loop is CASSQASYNEQFF. The CDR3 DNA follows: TGTGCCAGCAGCCAAGCAAGCTACAATGAGCAGTTCTTC.